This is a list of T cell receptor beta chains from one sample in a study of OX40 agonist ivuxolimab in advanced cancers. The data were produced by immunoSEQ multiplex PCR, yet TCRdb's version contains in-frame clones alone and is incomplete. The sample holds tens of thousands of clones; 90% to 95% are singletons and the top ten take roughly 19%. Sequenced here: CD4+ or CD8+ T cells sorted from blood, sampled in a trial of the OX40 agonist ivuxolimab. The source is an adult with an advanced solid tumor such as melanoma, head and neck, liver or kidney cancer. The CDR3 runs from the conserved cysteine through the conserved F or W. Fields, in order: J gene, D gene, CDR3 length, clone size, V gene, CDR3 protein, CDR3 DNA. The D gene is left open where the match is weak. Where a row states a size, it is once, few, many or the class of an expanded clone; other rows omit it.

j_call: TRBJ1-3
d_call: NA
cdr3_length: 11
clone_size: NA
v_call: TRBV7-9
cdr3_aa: CASSSGDTIYF
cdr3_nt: TGTGCCAGCAGCTCCGGGGACACCATATATTTT

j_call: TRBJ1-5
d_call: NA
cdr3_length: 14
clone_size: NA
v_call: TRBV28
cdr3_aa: CASSGRRGNQPQHF
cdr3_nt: TGTGCCAGCAGCGGTAGGAGGGGGAATCAGCCCCAGCATTTT

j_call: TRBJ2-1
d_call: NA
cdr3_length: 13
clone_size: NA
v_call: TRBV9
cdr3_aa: CASSVGGTGEQFF
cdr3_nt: TGTGCCAGCAGCGTAGGAGGGACGGGAGAGCAGTTCTTC

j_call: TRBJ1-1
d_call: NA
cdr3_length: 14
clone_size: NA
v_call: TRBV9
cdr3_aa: CASSVATGTSEAFF
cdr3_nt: TGTGCCAGCAGCGTAGCCACCGGGACTTCAGAAGCTTTCTTT

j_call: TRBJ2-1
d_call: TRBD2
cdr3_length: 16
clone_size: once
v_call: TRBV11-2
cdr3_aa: CASRIVGGSAYNEQFF
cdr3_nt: TGTGCCAGCAGAATAGTCGGCGGGAGCGCCTACAATGAGCAGTTCTTC

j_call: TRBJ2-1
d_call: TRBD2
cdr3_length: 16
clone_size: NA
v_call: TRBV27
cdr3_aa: CASSLSWGRAWNEQFF
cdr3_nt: TGTGCCAGCAGTTTATCATGGGGGAGGGCTTGGAATGAGCAGTTCTTC

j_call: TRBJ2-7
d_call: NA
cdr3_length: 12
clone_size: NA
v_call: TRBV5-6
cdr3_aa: CASSLGYYEQYF
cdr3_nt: TGTGCCAGCAGCTTGGGCTACTACGAGCAGTACTTC

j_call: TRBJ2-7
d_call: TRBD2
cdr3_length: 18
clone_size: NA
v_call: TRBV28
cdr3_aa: CASSPLAGLNLYYYEQYF
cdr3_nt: TGTGCCAGCAGCCCACTAGCGGGACTAAACTTATACTACTACGAGCAGTACTTC

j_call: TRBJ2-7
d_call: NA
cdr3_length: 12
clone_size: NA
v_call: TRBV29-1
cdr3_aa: CSVVEQPYEQYF
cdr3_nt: TGCAGCGTTGTAGAGCAGCCCTACGAGCAGTACTTC

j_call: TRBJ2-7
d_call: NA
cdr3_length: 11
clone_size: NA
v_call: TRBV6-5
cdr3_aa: CASSPSTQQYF
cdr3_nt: TGTGCCAGCAGTCCCTCCACTCAGCAGTACTTC

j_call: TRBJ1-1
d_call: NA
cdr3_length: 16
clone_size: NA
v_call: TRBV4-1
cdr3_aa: CASSSAPGQLNTEAFF
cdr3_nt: TGCGCCAGCAGCTCCGCCCCCGGACAGCTGAACACTGAAGCTTTCTTT

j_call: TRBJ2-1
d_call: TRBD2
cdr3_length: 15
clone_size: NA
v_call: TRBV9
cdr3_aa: CASSGQSGITTEQFF
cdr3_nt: TGTGCCAGCAGCGGACAAAGCGGGATCACAACTGAGCAGTTCTTC

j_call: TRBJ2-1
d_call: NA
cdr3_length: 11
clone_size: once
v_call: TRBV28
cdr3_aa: CASSAYNEQFF
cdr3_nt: TGTGCCAGCAGTGCCTACAATGAGCAGTTCTTC

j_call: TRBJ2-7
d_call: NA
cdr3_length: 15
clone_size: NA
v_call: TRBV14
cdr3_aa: CASSQGGREWYEQYF
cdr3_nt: TGTGCCAGCAGCCAAGGGGGCCGGGAGTGGTACGAGCAGTACTTC

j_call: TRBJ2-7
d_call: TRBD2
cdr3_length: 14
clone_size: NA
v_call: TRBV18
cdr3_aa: CASSVSGSSYEQYF
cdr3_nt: TGTGCCAGCTCAGTTAGCGGGAGCTCCTACGAGCAGTACTTC

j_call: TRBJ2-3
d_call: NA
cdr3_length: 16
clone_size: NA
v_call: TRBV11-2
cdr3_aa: CASSLGVGYPADTQYF
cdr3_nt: TGTGCCAGCAGCTTAGGCGTAGGCTACCCCGCGGATACGCAGTATTTT

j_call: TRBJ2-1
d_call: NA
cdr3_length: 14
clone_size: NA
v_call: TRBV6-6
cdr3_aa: CASSPRDLTNEQFF
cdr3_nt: TGTGCCAGCAGTCCCCGGGACTTGACCAATGAGCAGTTCTTC

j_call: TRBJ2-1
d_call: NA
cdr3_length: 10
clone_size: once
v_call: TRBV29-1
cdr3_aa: CSAGGNEQFF
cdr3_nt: TGCAGCGCTGGGGGGAATGAGCAGTTCTTC

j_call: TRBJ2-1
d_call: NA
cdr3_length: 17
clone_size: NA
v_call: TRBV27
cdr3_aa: CASNFMPGVDSYNEQFF
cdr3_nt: TGTGCCAGCAACTTCATGCCAGGGGTCGACTCCTACAATGAGCAGTTCTTC

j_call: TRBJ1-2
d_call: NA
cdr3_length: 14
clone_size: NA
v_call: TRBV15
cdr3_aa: CATSFPRGFLGYTF
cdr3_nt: TGTGCCACCAGCTTCCCAAGGGGGTTTCTGGGCTACACCTTC

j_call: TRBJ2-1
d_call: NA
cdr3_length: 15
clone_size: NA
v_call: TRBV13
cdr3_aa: CASSPGPLTYNEQFF
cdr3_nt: TGTGCCAGCAGCCCAGGACCCCTGACCTACAATGAGCAGTTCTTC

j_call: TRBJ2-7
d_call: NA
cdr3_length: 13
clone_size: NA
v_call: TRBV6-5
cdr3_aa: CASSYGDIYEQYF
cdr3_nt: TGTGCCAGCAGTTACGGGGACATATACGAGCAGTACTTC

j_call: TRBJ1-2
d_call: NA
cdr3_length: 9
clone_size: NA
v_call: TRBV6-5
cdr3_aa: CAREYGYTF
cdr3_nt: TGTGCCAGAGAGTACGGCTACACCTTC

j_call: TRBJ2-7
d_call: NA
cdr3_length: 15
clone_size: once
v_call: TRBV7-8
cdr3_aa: CASSFRVVASSEQYF
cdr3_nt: TGTGCCAGCAGCTTCCGTGTCGTAGCGAGCTCGGAGCAGTACTTC

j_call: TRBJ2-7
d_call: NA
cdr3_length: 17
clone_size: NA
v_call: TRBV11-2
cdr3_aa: CASSLISVGASSYEQYF
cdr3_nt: TGTGCCAGCAGCTTGATATCAGTCGGGGCGAGCTCCTACGAGCAGTACTTC

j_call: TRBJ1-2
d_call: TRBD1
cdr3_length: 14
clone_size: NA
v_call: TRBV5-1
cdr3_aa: CASSLGTGPYGYTF
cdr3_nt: TGCGCCAGCAGCTTGGGGACAGGGCCCTATGGCTACACCTTC

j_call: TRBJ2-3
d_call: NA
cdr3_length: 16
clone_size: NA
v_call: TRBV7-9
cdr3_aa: CASSSGVGGRTDTQYF
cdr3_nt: TGTGCCAGCAGCTCAGGGGTCGGGGGGCGTACAGATACGCAGTATTTT

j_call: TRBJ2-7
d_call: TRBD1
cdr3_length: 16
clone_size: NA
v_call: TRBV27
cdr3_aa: CASSLSPGQGTYEQYF
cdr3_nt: TGTGCCAGCAGTTTATCGCCGGGACAGGGGACCTACGAGCAGTACTTC

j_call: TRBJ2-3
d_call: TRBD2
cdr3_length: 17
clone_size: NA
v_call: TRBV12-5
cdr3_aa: CASGLVPAAGGGDTQYF
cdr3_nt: TGTGCTAGTGGTTTGGTACCCGCAGCGGGAGGGGGAGATACGCAGTATTTT

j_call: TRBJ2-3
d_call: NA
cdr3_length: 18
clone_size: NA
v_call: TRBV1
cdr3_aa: CTSSQDLWSSGSRDTQYF
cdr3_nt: TGCACCAGCAGCCAAGATCTTTGGAGTAGCGGGAGTAGGGATACGCAGTATTTT

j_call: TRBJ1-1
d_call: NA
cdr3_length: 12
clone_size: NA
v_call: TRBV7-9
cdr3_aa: CASSLSTGEAFF
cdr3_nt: TGTGCCAGCAGCTTATCGACAGGAGAAGCTTTCTTT

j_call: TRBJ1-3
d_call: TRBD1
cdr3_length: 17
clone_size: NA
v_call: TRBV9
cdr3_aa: CASSPPEGARPGNTIYF
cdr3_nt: TGTGCCAGCAGCCCCCCAGAGGGGGCGAGGCCTGGAAACACCATATATTTT

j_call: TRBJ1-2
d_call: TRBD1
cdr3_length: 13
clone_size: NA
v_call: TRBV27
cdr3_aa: CASSLGTGRRYTF
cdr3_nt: TGTGCCAGCAGTTTAGGGACAGGGCGTCGCTACACCTTC

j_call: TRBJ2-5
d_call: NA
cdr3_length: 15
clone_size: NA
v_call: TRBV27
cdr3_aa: CASQRWAGYQETQYF
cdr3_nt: TGTGCCAGCCAACGGTGGGCGGGGTATCAAGAGACCCAGTACTTC

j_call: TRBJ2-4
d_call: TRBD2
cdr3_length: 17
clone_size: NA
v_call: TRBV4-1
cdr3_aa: CASSPPPGTSGRDIQYF
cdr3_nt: TGCGCCAGCAGCCCTCCTCCCGGGACTAGCGGGAGAGACATTCAGTACTTC

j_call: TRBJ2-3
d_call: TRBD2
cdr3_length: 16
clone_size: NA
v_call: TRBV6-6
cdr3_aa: CASSYLGGAGTDTQYF
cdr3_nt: TGTGCCAGCAGTTACCTGGGAGGGGCAGGGACAGATACGCAGTATTTT

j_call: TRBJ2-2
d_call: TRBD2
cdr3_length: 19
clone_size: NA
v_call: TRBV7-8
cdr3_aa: CASSWVLTSGAINTGELFF
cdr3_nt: TGTGCCAGCAGCTGGGTGTTGACTAGCGGGGCTATCAACACCGGGGAGCTGTTTTTT

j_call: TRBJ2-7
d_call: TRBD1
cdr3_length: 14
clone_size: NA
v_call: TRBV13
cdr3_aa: CASSPYRGHYEQYF
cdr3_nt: TGTGCCAGCAGCCCCTACAGGGGCCACTACGAGCAGTACTTC

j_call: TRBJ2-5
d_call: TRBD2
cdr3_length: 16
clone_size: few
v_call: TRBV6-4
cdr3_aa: CASSPTGTSGQETQYF
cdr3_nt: TGTGCCAGCAGTCCGACCGGGACTAGCGGACAAGAGACCCAGTACTTC

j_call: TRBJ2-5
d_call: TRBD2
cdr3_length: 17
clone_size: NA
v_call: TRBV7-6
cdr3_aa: CASRQAPVGGGKETQYF
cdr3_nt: TGTGCCAGCAGACAAGCCCCCGTCGGCGGGGGGAAAGAGACCCAGTACTTC

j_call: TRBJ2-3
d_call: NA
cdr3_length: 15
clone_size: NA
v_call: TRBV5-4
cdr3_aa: CASSSPGYRVDTQYF
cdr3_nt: TGTGCCAGCAGCTCACCTGGATACAGGGTCGATACGCAGTATTTT

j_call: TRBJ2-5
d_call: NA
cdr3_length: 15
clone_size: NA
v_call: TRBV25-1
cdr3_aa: CASSQPGGVQETQYF
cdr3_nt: TGTGCCAGCAGTCAACCGGGTGGGGTTCAAGAGACCCAGTACTTC

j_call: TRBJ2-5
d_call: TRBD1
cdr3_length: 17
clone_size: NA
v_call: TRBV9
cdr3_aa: CASSVAFGTGLQETQYF
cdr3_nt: TGTGCCAGCAGCGTAGCCTTCGGGACAGGGCTACAAGAGACCCAGTACTTC

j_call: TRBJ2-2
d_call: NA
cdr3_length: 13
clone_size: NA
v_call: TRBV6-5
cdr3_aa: CASSYSGTRELFF
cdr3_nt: TGTGCCAGCAGTTACTCGGGGACGCGGGAGCTGTTTTTT

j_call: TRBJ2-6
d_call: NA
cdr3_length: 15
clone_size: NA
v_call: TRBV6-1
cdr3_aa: CASSLTASGANVLTF
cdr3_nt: TGTGCCAGCAGTCTAACAGCCTCTGGGGCCAACGTCCTGACTTTC

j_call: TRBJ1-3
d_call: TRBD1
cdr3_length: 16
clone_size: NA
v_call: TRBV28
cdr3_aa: CASSFGTGVSGNTIYF
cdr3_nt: TGTGCCAGCAGTTTTGGGACAGGGGTCTCTGGAAACACCATATATTTT